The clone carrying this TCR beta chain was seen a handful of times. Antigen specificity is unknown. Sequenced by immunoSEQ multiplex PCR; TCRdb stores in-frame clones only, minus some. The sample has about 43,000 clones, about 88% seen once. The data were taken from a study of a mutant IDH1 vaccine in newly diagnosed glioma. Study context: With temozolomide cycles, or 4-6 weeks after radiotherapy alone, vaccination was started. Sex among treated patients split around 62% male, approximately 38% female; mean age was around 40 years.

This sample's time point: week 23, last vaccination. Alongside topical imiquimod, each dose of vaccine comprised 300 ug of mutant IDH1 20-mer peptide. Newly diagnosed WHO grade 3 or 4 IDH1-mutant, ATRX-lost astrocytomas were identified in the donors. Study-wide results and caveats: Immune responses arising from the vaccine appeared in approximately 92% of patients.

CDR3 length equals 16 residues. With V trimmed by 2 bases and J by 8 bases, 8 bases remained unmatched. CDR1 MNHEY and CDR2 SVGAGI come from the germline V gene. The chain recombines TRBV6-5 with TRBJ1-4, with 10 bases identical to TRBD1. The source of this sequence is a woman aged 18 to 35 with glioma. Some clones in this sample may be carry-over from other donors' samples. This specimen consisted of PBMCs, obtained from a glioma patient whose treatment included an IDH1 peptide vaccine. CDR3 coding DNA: TGTGCCAGCAGTTACGGGACAGGGGCTCTCTGGGAAAAACTGTTTTTT. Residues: CASSYGTGALWEKLFF.